Listed here is a single TCR beta chain. What it binds is unknown. The sample is drawn from a study of a mutant IDH1 vaccine in newly diagnosed glioma. Study in general: Pretreatment consisted of radiotherapy, temozolomide, or both, with most receiving both. Study results and caveats: Most patients, approximately 92%, showed vaccine-induced immune responses. Pseudoprogression appeared independent of alterations in top peripheral clonotypes.

Time point described: baseline, week 1 (first vaccination visit). As for treatment: pre-vaccination baseline after standard-of-care therapy. The assay was immunoSEQ multiplex PCR, and TCRdb's table has in-frame clones only and misses some. The data hold around 54,000 clones, with 65% to 85% observed a single time. Germline loops: CDR1 ENHRY, CDR2 SYGVKD. With V trimmed by 5 bases and J by 5 bases, 2 bases remained unmatched. The CDR3 consists of 12 residues. This TCR derives from a man aged 18 to 30 with glioma. Specimen: PBMCs, collected from a glioma patient treated with radiotherapy, temozolomide or both. This rearrangement joins TRBV10-3 to TRBJ2-7; 8 positions agree with TRBD2. CDR3: CAISSGSDEQYF. DNA for the CDR3: TGTGCCATCAGTAGCGGGAGTGACGAGCAGTACTTC.